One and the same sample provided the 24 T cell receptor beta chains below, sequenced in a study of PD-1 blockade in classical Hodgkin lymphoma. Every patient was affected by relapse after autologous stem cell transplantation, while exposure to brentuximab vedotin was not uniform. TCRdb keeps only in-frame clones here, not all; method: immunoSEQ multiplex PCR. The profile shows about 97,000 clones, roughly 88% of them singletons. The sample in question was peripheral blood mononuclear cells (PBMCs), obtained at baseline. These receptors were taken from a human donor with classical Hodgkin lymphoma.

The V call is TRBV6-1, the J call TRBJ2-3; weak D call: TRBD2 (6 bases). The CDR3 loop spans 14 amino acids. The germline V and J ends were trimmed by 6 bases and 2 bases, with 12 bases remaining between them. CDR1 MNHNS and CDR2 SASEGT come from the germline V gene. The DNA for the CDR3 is TGTGCCAGCAGCCGGGACTTTCACACAGATACGCAGTATTTT. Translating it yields CASSRDFHTDTQYF.

The CDR3 here is CASSEALRDTQYF. CDR3 DNA sequence: TGTGCCAGCAGTGAAGCCCTGCGAGATACGCAGTATTTT. The chain recombines TRBV2 with TRBJ2-3; no clear D. The germline V and J ends were trimmed by 0 bases and 5 bases, with 6 bases remaining between them. This CDR3 spans 13 amino acids. CDR1 is SNHLY and CDR2 is FYNNEI in the germline V gene.

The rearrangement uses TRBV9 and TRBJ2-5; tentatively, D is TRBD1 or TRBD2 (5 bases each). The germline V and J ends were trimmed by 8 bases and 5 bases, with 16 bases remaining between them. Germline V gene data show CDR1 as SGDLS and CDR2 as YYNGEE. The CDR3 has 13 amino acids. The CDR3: CASSGVPGETQYF. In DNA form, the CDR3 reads TGTGCCAGTTCCGGGGTCCCAGGGGAGACCCAGTACTTC.

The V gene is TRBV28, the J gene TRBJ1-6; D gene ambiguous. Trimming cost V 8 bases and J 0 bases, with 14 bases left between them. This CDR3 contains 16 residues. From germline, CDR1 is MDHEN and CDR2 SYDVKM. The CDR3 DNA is TGTGCCAGCCTTACCCGGAGATACTCCTATAATTCACCCCTCCACTTT. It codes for CASLTRRYSYNSPLHF.

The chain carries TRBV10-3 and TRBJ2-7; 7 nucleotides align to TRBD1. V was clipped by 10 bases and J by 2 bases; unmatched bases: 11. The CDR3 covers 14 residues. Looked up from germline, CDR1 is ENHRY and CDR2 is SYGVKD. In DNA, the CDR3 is TGTGCCACCACACAGGGGATCGGCGCCTACGAGCAGTACTTC. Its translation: CATTQGIGAYEQYF.

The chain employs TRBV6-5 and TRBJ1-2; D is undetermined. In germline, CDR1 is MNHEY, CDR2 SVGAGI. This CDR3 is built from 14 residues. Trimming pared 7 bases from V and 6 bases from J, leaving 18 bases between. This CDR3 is CASKEPGRAHGYTF. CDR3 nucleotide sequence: TGTGCCAGCAAAGAGCCCGGGCGGGCACATGGCTACACCTTC.

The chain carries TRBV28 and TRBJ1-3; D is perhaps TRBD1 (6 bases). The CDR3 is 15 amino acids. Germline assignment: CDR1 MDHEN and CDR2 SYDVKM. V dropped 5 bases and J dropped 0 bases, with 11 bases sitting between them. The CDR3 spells CASSPQTGSGNTIYF. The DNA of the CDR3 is TGTGCCAGCAGTCCACAGACAGGCTCTGGAAACACCATATATTTT.

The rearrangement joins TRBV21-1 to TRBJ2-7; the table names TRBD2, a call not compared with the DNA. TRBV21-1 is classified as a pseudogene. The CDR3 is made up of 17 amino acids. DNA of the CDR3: TGTGCCAGCAGCAAAGGGACTAGCGGAATGAGCTCCTACGAGCAGTACTTC. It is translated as CASSKGTSGMSSYEQYF.

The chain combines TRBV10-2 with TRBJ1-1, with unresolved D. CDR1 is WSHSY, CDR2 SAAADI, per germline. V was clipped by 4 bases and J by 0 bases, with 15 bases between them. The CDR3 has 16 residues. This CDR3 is CASSGAARRMNTEAFF. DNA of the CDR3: TGCGCCAGCAGTGGGGCCGCCCGAAGGATGAACACTGAAGCTTTCTTT.

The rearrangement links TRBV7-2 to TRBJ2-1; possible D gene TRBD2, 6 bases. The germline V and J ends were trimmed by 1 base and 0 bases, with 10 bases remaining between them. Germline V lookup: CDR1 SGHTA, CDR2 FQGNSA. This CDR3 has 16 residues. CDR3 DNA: TGTGCCAGCAGCTTAGTTAGCGGAAGCTCCTACAATGAGCAGTTCTTC. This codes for CASSLVSGSSYNEQFF.

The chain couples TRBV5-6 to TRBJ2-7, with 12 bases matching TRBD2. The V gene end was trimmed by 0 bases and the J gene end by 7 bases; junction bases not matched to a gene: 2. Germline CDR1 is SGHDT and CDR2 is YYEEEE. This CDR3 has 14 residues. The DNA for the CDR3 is TGTGCCAGCAGCTTGGTGGGGACTAGCGGGGAGCAGTACTTC. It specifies CASSLVGTSGEQYF.

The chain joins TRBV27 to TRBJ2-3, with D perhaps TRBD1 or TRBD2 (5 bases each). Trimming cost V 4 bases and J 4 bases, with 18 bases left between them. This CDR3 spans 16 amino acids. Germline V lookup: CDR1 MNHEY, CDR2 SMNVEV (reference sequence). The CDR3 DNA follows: TGTGCCAGCAGTTCCCTACTAGTTCGGGGCCCAGATACGCAGTATTTT. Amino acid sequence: CASSSLLVRGPDTQYF.

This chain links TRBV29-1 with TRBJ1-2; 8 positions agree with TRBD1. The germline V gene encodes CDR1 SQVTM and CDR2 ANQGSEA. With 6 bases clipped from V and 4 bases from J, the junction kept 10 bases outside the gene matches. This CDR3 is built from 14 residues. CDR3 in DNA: TGCAGCGTAGGACAGGGACCACAACCCTATGGCTACACCTTC. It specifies CSVGQGPQPYGYTF.

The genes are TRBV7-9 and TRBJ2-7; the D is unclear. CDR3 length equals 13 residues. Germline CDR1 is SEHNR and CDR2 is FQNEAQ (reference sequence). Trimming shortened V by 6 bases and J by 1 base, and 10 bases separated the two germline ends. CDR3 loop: CASRPSYSYEQYF. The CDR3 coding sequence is TGTGCCAGCAGACCAAGTTATTCCTACGAGCAGTACTTC.

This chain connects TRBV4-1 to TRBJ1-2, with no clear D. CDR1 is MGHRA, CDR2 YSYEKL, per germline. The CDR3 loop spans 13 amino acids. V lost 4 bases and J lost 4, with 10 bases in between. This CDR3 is CASSLLGSYGYTF. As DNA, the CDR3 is TGCGCCAGCAGCCTTTTGGGGAGCTATGGCTACACCTTC.

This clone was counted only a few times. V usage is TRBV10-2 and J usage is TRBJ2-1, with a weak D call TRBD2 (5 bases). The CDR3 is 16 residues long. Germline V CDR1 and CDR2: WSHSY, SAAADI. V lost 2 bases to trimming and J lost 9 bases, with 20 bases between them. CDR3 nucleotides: TGCGCCAGCAGTGAGGTTCTAGCTCAGAGGACCGGTGAGCAGTTCTTC. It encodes CASSEVLAQRTGEQFF.

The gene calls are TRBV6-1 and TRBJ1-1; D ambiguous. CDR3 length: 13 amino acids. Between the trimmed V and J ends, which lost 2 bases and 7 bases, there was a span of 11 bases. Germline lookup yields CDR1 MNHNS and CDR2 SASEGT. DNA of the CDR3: TGTGCCAGCAGTGAACGGGTACTACTTGAAGCTTTCTTT. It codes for CASSERVLLEAFF.

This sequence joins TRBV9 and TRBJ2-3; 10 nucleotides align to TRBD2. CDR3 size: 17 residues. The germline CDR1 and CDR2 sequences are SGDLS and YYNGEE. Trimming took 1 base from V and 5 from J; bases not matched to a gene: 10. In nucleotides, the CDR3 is TGTGCCAGCAGCGTAACGGCTAGCGGGAGTATGGGAGATACGCAGTATTTT. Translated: CASSVTASGSMGDTQYF.

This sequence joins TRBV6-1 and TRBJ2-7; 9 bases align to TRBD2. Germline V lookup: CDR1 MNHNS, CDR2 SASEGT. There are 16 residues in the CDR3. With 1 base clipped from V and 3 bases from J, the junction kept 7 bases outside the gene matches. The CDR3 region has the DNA TGTGCCAGCAGTGAAGGGACTAGCGCAATAAACTACGAGCAGTACTTC. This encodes CASSEGTSAINYEQYF.

For the CDR3, the DNA is TGTGCCAGCAGTGATCCCGGACTAGCGGCAGAGACCCAGTACTTC. Residues: CASSDPGLAAETQYF. The chain uses TRBV25-1 and TRBJ2-5; 10 positions match TRBD2. CDR3 length: 15 residues. Germline lookup yields CDR1 MGHDK and CDR2 SYGVNS. With 3 bases clipped from V and 4 bases from J, the junction kept 5 bases outside the gene matches.

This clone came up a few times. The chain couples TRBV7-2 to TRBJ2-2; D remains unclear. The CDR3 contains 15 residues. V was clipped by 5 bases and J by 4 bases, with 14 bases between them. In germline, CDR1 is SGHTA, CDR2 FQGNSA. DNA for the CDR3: TGTGCCAGCAGCCCCCGACTGGTTTCCACCGGGGAGCTGTTTTTT. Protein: CASSPRLVSTGELFF.

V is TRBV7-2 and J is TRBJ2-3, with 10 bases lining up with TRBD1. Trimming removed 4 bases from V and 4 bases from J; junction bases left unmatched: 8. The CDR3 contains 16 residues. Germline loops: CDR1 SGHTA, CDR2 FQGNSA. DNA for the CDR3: TGTGCCAGCAGCTCAGACAGGGGGCGCAGGTCAGATACGCAGTATTTT. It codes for CASSSDRGRRSDTQYF.

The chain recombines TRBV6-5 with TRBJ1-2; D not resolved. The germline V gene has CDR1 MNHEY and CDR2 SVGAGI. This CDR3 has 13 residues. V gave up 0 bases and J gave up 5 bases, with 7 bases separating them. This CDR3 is CASSYSTAYGYTF. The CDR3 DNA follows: TGTGCCAGCAGTTACTCCACAGCGTATGGCTACACCTTC.

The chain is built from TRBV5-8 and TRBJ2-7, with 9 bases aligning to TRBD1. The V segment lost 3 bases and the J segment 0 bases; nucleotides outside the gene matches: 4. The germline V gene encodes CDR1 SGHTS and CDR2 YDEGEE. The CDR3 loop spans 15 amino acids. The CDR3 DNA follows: TGTGCCAGCAGCTCAAAGGACAGGGGCTCCTACGAGCAGTACTTC. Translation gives CASSSKDRGSYEQYF.